A single sample gave rise to the 27 T cell receptor beta chains below, sequenced in a study of cytomegalovirus exposure and HLA in healthy donors. PCR employed 60 Vbeta and 13 Jbeta primers. Method: immunoSEQ multiplex PCR; TCRdb's copy keeps in-frame clones and lacks some. The top ten clones hold 0.2% to 0.3% of a sample with about 230,000 clones, 80% to 90% of them seen once. The sequenced sample was PBMCs. These receptors were collected from a girl aged 2-10 years in good health and CMV-seronegative.

This clone has a handful of counts. The CDR3 DNA reads TGTGCCAGCAGGCGGGGGTCTTACGAGCAGTACTTC. Translated, it gives CASRRGSYEQYF. The genes are TRBV2 and TRBJ2-7; 7 positions agree with TRBD2. The V gene end was trimmed by 6 bases and the J gene end by 4 bases; junction bases not matched to a gene: 3. The germline gives CDR1 SNHLY, CDR2 FYNNEI. This CDR3 comprises 12 residues.

The chain employs TRBV9 and TRBJ1-1; no firm D call. The CDR3 sequence is 14 residues long. The ends were cut back, 1 base at V and 5 bases at J, with 12 bases in the middle. Germline V CDR1 and CDR2: SGDLS, YYNGEE. The CDR3 DNA sequence: TGTGCCAGCAGCGTAATCGAGGGTCGGACTGAAGCTTTCTTT. This sequence encodes CASSVIEGRTEAFF.

In its sample, this clone was seen once. The chain carries TRBV30 and TRBJ1-1, with D possibly being TRBD1 (6 bases). The CDR3 runs 13 residues. Trimming left V 2 bases short and J 5 bases short, with 12 bases between. Germline V gene sequence: CDR1 GTSNPN, CDR2 SVGIG (reference sequence). In DNA, the CDR3 is TGTGCCTGGAGTACAGGGTCGGGGACTGAAGCTTTCTTT. Its translation: CAWSTGSGTEAFF. Supplemented by reference TRBV30 and TRBJ1-1, the full variable domain reads SQTIHQWPATLVQPVGSPLSLECTVEGTSNPNLYWYRQAAGRGLQLLFYSVGIGQISSEVPQNLSASRPQDRQFILSSKKLLLSDSGFYLCAWSTGSGTEAFFGQGTRLTVV.

Only one count was recorded for this clone. The V and J genes are TRBV27 and TRBJ2-7, with 8 positions matching TRBD2. Germline CDR1 and CDR2: MNHEY and SMNVEV (reference sequence). The CDR3 sequence is 16 residues long. J gave up 0 bases and V 7 bases, and 11 bases lay outside the gene matches. Here the CDR3 reads CASKRGAGEYSYEQYF. Here the CDR3 DNA reads TGTGCCAGCAAGAGGGGAGCGGGAGAATACTCCTACGAGCAGTACTTC.

The sample holds one count of this clone. The sample has other DNA sequences that encode this CDR3 too. The V and J genes are TRBV6-1 and TRBJ2-7; D not certain. Germline CDR1 MNHNS, CDR2 SASEGT. Trimming pared 4 bases from V and 3 bases from J, leaving 4 bases between. This CDR3 contains 11 residues. CDR3 in DNA: TGTGCCAGCAGTGGCGGCTACGAGCAGTACTTC. It encodes CASSGGYEQYF.

The chain joins TRBV10-1 to TRBJ1-2; no clear D. Between the trimmed V and J ends, which lost 9 bases and 4 bases, there was a span of 15 bases. The CDR3 sequence is 13 residues long. CDR1 is WNHNN, CDR2 SYGVQD, per germline (reference sequence). In DNA, the CDR3 is TGCGCCAGGATATGTCTTCGGTTCTATGGCTACACCTTC. Translation: CARICLRFYGYTF.

This clone was seen more than once but under ten times. The chain recombines TRBV5-6 with TRBJ2-7; D possibly corresponds to TRBD2 (5 bases). Germline V gene lookup returns CDR1 SGHDT and CDR2 YYEEEE. Trimming removed 0 bases from V and 6 bases from J, with 19 bases in between. CDR3 length equals 16 residues. DNA of the CDR3: TGTGCCAGCAGCTTGGACTTTGAGGGAGAGGATGGCGAGCAGTACTTC. This encodes CASSLDFEGEDGEQYF.

The chain has TRBV10-2 and TRBJ1-3; perhaps TRBD1 as D (5 bases). The CDR3 loop spans 12 amino acids. V lost 10 bases and J lost 3, with 10 bases in between. Germline V CDR1 and CDR2: WSHSY, SAAADI. CDR3 DNA: TGCGCCACGGGGGGTTATGGAAACACCATATATTTT. This gives the protein CATGGYGNTIYF.

V and J are TRBV9 and TRBJ1-1; maybe TRBD1 (5 bases). CDR1 is SGDLS, CDR2 YYNGEE, per germline. V was shortened by 1 base and J by 3 bases, with 10 bases between the two germline ends. The CDR3 length is 14 residues. The CDR3: CASSVRLGDTEAFF. In DNA form, the CDR3 reads TGTGCCAGCAGCGTACGCTTAGGGGACACTGAAGCTTTCTTT.

The gene calls are TRBV25-1 and TRBJ1-1, with 7 bases matching TRBD1. Unmatched junction bases numbered 4, after V lost 6 bases and J lost 0 bases. The CDR3 is made up of 14 amino acids. Germline assignment: CDR1 MGHDK and CDR2 SYGVNS. The CDR3 sequence: CASSGTAMNTEAFF. The CDR3 DNA follows: TGTGCCAGCAGCGGGACAGCCATGAACACTGAAGCTTTCTTT.

J is TRBJ1-4 and V is TRBV7-6, with a tentative D call TRBD1 (5 bases). Trimming left V 5 bases short and J 8 bases short, with 21 bases between. Per germline, CDR1 SGHVS and CDR2 FNYEAQ. The CDR3 totals 16 residues. CDR3 bases: TGTGCCAGCAGCCCAGAGACCGGCTTGAAGGGGGAAAAACTGTTTTTT. Translation gives CASSPETGLKGEKLFF.

Comments on this clone: Other DNA variants within this sample encode the same CDR3. The chain uses TRBV19 and TRBJ1-2; 7 bases are a match to TRBD1. This CDR3 has 17 amino acids. After removal of 4 bases from V and 1 base from J, the junction contained 12 bases not matched to a gene. Germline V CDR1 and CDR2: LNHDA, SQIVND (reference sequence). The CDR3 protein is CASSTRDRGGFNYGYTF. CDR3 DNA sequence: TGTGCCAGTAGTACCCGGGACAGAGGGGGCTTTAACTATGGCTACACCTTC.

This clone has a single count. The gene calls are TRBV4-1 and TRBJ1-1; D unresolved. V lost 1 base and J 10 bases, leaving 16 bases between the germline ends. Germline-derived CDR1 and CDR2 are MGHRA and YSYEKL. This CDR3 region has 14 residues. CDR3: CASSQGGAARGAFF. CDR3 in DNA: TGCGCCAGCAGCCAAGGCGGCGCGGCCCGGGGAGCTTTCTTT.

V usage is TRBV19 and J usage is TRBJ2-7, with TRBD1 matching over 7 bases. From germline, CDR1 is LNHDA and CDR2 SQIVND (reference sequence). V trimming: 3 bases; J trimming: 2 bases; junction bases outside the gene matches: 4. CDR3 length equals 14 residues. The CDR3 here is CASSMKDRTYEQYF. In DNA, the CDR3 is TGTGCCAGTAGTATGAAGGACAGGACCTACGAGCAGTACTTC.

This CDR3 reads CASSLSMNTEAFF. CDR3 sequence (DNA): TGTGCCAGCAGTTTATCTATGAACACTGAAGCTTTCTTT. V is TRBV27 and J is TRBJ1-1, with unresolved D. Germline V gene lookup returns CDR1 MNHEY and CDR2 SMNVEV (reference sequence). The CDR3 runs 13 residues. V was clipped by 0 bases and J by 0 bases, with 2 bases between them.

This clone showed up just once. V is TRBV2 and J is TRBJ2-5, with D possibly TRBD2 on 6 matching bases. Germline CDR1 and CDR2: SNHLY and FYNNEI. There are 15 residues in the CDR3. V lost 2 bases and J lost 5, with 15 bases in between. CDR3 in DNA: TGTGCCAGCAGTGAAAACTGGAGGGCCGGTGAGACCCAGTACTTC. Protein product: CASSENWRAGETQYF.

The rearrangement uses TRBV12-5 and TRBJ2-7; weak D call: TRBD1 (5 bases). CDR3 length: 15 residues. V lost 6 bases to trimming and J lost 0 bases, with 15 bases between them. CDR1 is LGHNT, CDR2 FRNRAP, per germline. The CDR3 coding sequence is TGTGCTAGTGGCTCTTACAGGAACCCCTCCTACGAGCAGTACTTC. Amino acid sequence: CASGSYRNPSYEQYF.

This chain joins TRBV7-2 and TRBJ2-1; 7 bases fit TRBD1. The CDR3 extends over 15 amino acids. Trimming at V came to 1 base and at J to 4 bases, leaving 4 bases not matched to a gene. Germline V lookup: CDR1 SGHTA, CDR2 FQGNSA. DNA of the CDR3: TGTGCCAGCAGCTTAGTTACAGGGGAATACAATGAGCAGTTCTTC. Its protein is CASSLVTGEYNEQFF.

The CDR3 sequence is CASSVFTGDEQFF. In DNA form, the CDR3 reads TGTGCCAGCAGCGTATTTACGGGGGATGAGCAGTTCTTC. V is TRBV9 and J is TRBJ2-1, with a weak D call TRBD2 (6 bases). V dropped 1 base and J dropped 8 bases, with 10 bases sitting between them. This CDR3 has 13 residues. Germline lookup yields CDR1 SGDLS and CDR2 YYNGEE.

This sequence joins TRBV5-8 and TRBJ1-1, with 7 nucleotides matching TRBD1. The trim removed 3 bases at V and 3 bases at J, leaving 5 bases unmatched. The CDR3 has 14 amino acids. Germline V gives CDR1 SGHTS, CDR2 YDEGEE. CDR3 sequence (DNA): TGTGCCAGCAGCTCCGGGACAGACCACACTGAAGCTTTCTTT. Translating gives CASSSGTDHTEAFF.

The CDR3 DNA follows: TGCGCCAGCAGTGCCGGGACAGGCGCCTACGAGCAGTACTTC. Translation: CASSAGTGAYEQYF. The chain carries TRBV10-1 and TRBJ2-7; 8 bases are a match to TRBD1. Germline CDR1 and CDR2: WNHNN and SYGVQD (reference sequence). V lost 4 bases, J lost 2 bases, and 4 bases stayed unmatched. The CDR3 is 14 amino acids.

The chain combines TRBV5-1 with TRBJ2-7; maybe TRBD1 (6 bases). V was shortened by 4 bases and J by 2 bases, with 13 bases between the two germline ends. Germline V gene data show CDR1 as SGHRS and CDR2 as YFSETQ. The CDR3 consists of 14 residues. As DNA, the CDR3 is TGCGCCAGCAGCACTAACAGGGCCGCCTACGAGCAGTACTTC. It is translated as CASSTNRAAYEQYF. Drawing the rest from reference TRBV5-1 and TRBJ2-7, the complete variable domain is KAGVTQTPRYLIKTRGQQVTLSCSPISGHRSVSWYQQTPGQGLQFLFEYFSETQRNKGNFPGRFSGRQFSNSRSEMNVSTLELGDSALYLCASSTNRAAYEQYFGPGTRLTVT.

This chain links TRBV6-5 with TRBJ1-6; D gene uncertain. V was cut by 5 bases and J by 8 bases, with 7 bases left in between. Germline V gene sequence: CDR1 MNHEY, CDR2 SVGAGI. The CDR3 spans 12 residues. The CDR3 here is CASSPPDSPLHF. Here the CDR3 DNA reads TGTGCCAGCAGTCCCCCGGATTCACCCCTCCACTTT.

This sequence joins TRBV11-3 and TRBJ1-3; TRBD1 might be the D (5 bases). There are 14 residues in the CDR3. Germline V gene lookup returns CDR1 SGHNT and CDR2 YENEEA. Trimming took off 5 bases at V and 0 bases at J, with 8 bases between the two ends. As DNA, the CDR3 is TGTGCCAGCAGCCCAGGGAACTCTGGAAACACCATATATTTT. Translated: CASSPGNSGNTIYF.

This chain uses TRBV11-2 with TRBJ2-5, with 12 bases fitting TRBD1. This CDR3 is 15 amino acids long. The germline CDR1 and CDR2 sequences are SGHAT and FQNNGV. V dropped 4 bases and J dropped 5; count of bases not matched to a gene: 5. The CDR3 DNA is TGTGCCAGCAGCTGGGACAGGGGGCAGGAGGAGACCCAGTACTTC. Translating gives CASSWDRGQEETQYF.

The V gene is TRBV7-7, the J gene TRBJ2-2, with 10 bases matching TRBD1. From germline, CDR1 is SSHAT and CDR2 FNYEAQ (reference sequence). With 5 bases clipped from V and 4 bases from J, the junction kept 7 bases outside the gene matches. The CDR3 has 16 residues. The DNA of the CDR3 is TGTGCCAGCAGCCCCGCCGGGACAGGGGTCACCGGGGAGCTGTTTTTT. Translating it yields CASSPAGTGVTGELFF.

This clone was observed a single time. This rearrangement joins TRBV19 to TRBJ1-5; tentatively, D is TRBD1 (5 bases). CDR3 length: 14 amino acids. V gave up 3 bases and J gave up 1 base, with 7 bases separating them. Germline V gene lookup returns CDR1 LNHDA and CDR2 SQIVND (reference sequence). CDR3 nucleotides: TGTGCCAGTAGTATGGGACTCAGCAATCAGCCCCAGCATTTT. Residues: CASSMGLSNQPQHF.